The sequence of this T cell receptor beta chain was determined in a study of blood T cell repertoires in COVID-19 (dated by TCRdb to 2020 to 2021). Describing the broader study: Collaborator samples came from the United States, Italy and Spain and covered acute and convalescent phases of COVID-19. The material from the prospective study consisted of cDNA or gDNA derived from T cells, B-cell-depleted T cells, or PBMCs. The dataset comprised deeply sampled blood TCRbeta repertoires from subjects exposed to, actively infected with, or recovered from COVID-19. A freely available public database, intended as a resource for researchers studying the immune response to SARS-CoV-2, is where the repertoires were released. The samples were drawn from the first 160 participants of the ongoing ImmuneRACE study and from 1,254 subjects provided by 6 global collaborators. Nearly every sample came with metadata listing a de-identified subject ID, COVID-19 status, age in years and sex. Where available, HLA class I and class II types were obtained from metadata supplied by the sample provider rather than from assay-based typing. What the study reported, not specific to this receptor: Clinical and demographic metadata were provided uncurated, with the amount varying by source and participant.

Another Seattle source contributed samples from volunteer blood donors who had recovered from COVID-19. Collaborating institutions collected whole blood in K2EDTA tubes following their own protocols. For TCRbeta analysis, collaborators shipped samples as frozen whole blood, isolated PBMCs, or DNA extracted from either of those sample types. As for this clone: Its antigen is not yet known. The input lacks base qualities; no much larger clone sits a single base away.

TCRbeta CDR3 regions were amplified from genomic DNA by means of the immunoSEQ Assay, a bias-controlled multiplex PCR. The published analysis was carried out like this. Nucleated cell counts per sample were estimated from amplification of reference gene primers within the assay. Sequence reads were collapsed and filtered to measure the absolute abundance of every unique TCRbeta CDR3 rearrangement. Productive Simpson clonality was computed per sample as the square root of Simpson's diversity index over productive rearrangements. TCRdb obtained this table from immuneACCESS and retained in-frame rearrangements with V and J assigned. These tables miss some clones; where compared with another copy, unresolved V genes account for less than half of the shortfall, and the remainder is unexplained. For V, J and clone size, that table is used; D and trimming come from the DNA. The sample contains approximately 260,000 clones, roughly 88% of them found a single time. 2.1% of the sample comes from the top ten.

The germline V gene (reference sequence) provides CDR1 LNHNV and CDR2 YYDKDF. Including the terminal cysteine and phenylalanine, the CDR3 comprises 18 residues. The CDR3 DNA has 54 bases and is translated from base 1. Here V drops 0 bases and J drops 0 bases, and the junction holds 8 bases not matched to any gene. The TCR comes from a woman aged 35 to 49 who had recovered from COVID-19. The chain was built from TRBV15 and TRBJ2-5; 9 of the junction bases match TRBD2. The sequenced material came from peripheral blood. The encoded CDR3 is CATSRDLVRGGYQETQYF. The DNA sequence is given as TGTGCCACCAGCAGAGATCTAGTGCGGGGGGGATACCAAGAGACCCAGTACTTC. When the CDR3 is completed using the reference TRBV15 and TRBJ2-5 genes on either side, the full variable domain is DAMVIQNPRYQVTQFGKPVTLSCSQTLNHNVMYWYQQKSSQAPKLLFHYYDKDFNNEADTPDNFQSRRPNTSFCFLDIRSPGLGDTAMYLCATSRDLVRGGYQETQYFGPGTRLLVL.